This TCR beta chain came from a study of blood T cell repertoires in COVID-19. Study context: The United States, Italy and Spain were the sources of the acute and convalescent COVID-19 samples. PBMCs, B-cell-depleted T cells, or T cells provided the cDNA or gDNA that made up the material.

As originally analysed: Using reference gene primer amplification, nucleated cell counts were estimated. Method: immunoSEQ multiplex PCR; TCRdb's copy keeps in-frame clones and lacks some. From that table come the V and J calls and clone size; the DNA was used to work out D and trimming. This table has approximately 250,000 clones, 84% appearing once. Per germline, CDR1 SGHNT and CDR2 YYREEE (reference sequence). Trimming cost V 5 bases and J 6 bases; bases outside gene matches: 10. The CDR3 spans 16 residues. The clonotype originates from a man aged 55 to 69 with acute or convalescent COVID-19. The rearrangement uses TRBV5-4 and TRBJ2-3; 12 bases line up with TRBD2. Sequenced: peripheral blood. For the CDR3, the DNA is TGTGCCAGCAGTCGCAGACTAGCGGGGGCACGGGATACGCAGTATTTT. Its protein product is CASSRRLAGARDTQYF.